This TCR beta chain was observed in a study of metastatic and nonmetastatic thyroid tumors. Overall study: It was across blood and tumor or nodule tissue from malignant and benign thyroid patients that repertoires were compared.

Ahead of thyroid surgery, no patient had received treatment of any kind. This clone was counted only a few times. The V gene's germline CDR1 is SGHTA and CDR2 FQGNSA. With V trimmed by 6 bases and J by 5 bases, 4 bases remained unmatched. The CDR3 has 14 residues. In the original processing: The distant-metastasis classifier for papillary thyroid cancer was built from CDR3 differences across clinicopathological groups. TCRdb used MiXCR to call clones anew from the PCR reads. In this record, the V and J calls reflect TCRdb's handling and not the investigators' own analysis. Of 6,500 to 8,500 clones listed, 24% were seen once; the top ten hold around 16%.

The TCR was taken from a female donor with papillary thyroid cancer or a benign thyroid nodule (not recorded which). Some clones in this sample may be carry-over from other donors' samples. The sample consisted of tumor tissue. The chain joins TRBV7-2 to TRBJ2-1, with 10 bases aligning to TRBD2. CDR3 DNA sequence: TGTGCCAGCAGTATACTAGCGGGGAACAATGAGCAGTTCTTC. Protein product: CASSILAGNNEQFF.